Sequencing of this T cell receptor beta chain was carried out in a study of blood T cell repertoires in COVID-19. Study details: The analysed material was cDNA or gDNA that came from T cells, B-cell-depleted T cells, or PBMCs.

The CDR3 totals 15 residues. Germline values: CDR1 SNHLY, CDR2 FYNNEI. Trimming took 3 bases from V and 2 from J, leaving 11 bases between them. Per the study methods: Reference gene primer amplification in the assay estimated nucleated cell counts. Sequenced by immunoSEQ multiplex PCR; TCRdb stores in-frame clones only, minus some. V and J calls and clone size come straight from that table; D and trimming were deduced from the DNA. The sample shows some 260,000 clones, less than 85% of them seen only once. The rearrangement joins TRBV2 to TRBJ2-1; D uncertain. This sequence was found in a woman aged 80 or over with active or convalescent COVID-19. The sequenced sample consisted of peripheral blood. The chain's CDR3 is CASSEPVNPYNEQFF. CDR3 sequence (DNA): TGTGCCAGCAGTGAGCCGGTCAACCCCTACAATGAGCAGTTCTTC.